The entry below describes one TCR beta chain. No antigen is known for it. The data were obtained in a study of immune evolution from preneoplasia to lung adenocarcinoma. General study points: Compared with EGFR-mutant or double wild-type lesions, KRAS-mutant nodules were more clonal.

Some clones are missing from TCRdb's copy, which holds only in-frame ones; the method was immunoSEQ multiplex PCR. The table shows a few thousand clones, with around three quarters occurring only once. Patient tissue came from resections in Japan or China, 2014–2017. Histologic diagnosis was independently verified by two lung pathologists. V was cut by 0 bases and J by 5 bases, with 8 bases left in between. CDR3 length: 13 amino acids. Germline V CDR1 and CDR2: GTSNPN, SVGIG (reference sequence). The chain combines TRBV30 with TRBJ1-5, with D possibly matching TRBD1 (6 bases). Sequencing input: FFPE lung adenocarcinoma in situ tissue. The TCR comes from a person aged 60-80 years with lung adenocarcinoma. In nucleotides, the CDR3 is TGTGCCTGGAGTGTTGGGGGCGATCAGCCCCAGCATTTT. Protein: CAWSVGGDQPQHF. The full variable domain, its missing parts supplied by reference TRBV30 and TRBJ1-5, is SQTIHQWPATLVQPVGSPLSLECTVEGTSNPNLYWYRQAAGRGLQLLFYSVGIGQISSEVPQNLSASRPQDRQFILSSKKLLLSDSGFYLCAWSVGGDQPQHFGDGTRLSIL.